These 5 T cell receptor beta chains originate from one sample sequenced in a study of cytomegalovirus exposure and HLA in healthy donors. It was with 60 Vbeta and 13 Jbeta primers that the PCR ran. The table came from immunoSEQ multiplex PCR; TCRdb's copy has only in-frame clones and leaves some out. The sample has some 170,000 clones, 87% seen once. Input material: PBMCs. Every receptor here comes from a woman aged 25 to 39 in good health and CMV-seronegative.

The V gene is TRBV6-5, the J gene TRBJ2-7; TRBD1 might be the D (6 bases). From germline, CDR1 is MNHEY and CDR2 SVGAGI. Trimming cost V 6 bases and J 6 bases, with 18 bases left between them. This CDR3 has 14 amino acids. CDR3 region: CASRPTRGGSEQYF. CDR3 nucleotide sequence: TGTGCCAGCAGGCCCACCCGTGGGGGCAGCGAGCAGTACTTC.

The rearrangement links TRBV19 to TRBJ2-7; TRBD1 might be the D (6 bases). The V gene lost 5 bases and the J gene lost 0 bases, with 17 bases spanning the gap. CDR1 is LNHDA, CDR2 SQIVND, per germline (reference sequence). CDR3 size: 16 residues. CDR3 in amino acids: CASSFGGATGSYEQYF. CDR3 DNA sequence: TGTGCCAGTAGTTTTGGGGGAGCGACAGGCTCCTACGAGCAGTACTTC.

The CDR3 sequence is CAISRDSEDGYTF. CDR3 DNA sequence: TGTGCCATCAGCCGGGACAGTGAGGATGGCTACACCTTC. The chain links TRBV10-3 to TRBJ1-2; 7 bases are shared with TRBD1. Per the germline V gene, CDR1 is ENHRY and CDR2 is SYGVKD. Trimming cost V 6 bases and J 6 bases; bases outside gene matches: 7. CDR3 size: 13 residues.

The CDR3 nucleotides read TGTGCCAGCAGCCATGCGACAGGGAGAAGCTCTGGAAACACCATATATTTT. Protein product: CASSHATGRSSGNTIYF. V usage is TRBV7-2 and J usage is TRBJ1-3; 7 positions match TRBD1. The CDR3 length is 17 residues. J gave up 0 bases and V 5 bases, and 10 bases lay outside the gene matches. Germline CDR1 and CDR2: SGHTA and FQGNSA. The full variable domain, its missing parts supplied by reference TRBV7-2 and TRBJ1-3, is GAGVSQSPSNKVTEKGKDVELRCDPISGHTALYWYRQSLGQGLEFLIYFQGNSAPDKSGLPSDRFSAERTGGSVSTLTIQRTQQEDSAVYLCASSHATGRSSGNTIYFGEGSWLTVV.

The V call is TRBV9, the J call TRBJ2-3, with TRBD2 matching over 11 bases. The CDR3 consists of 16 residues. V trimming: 4 bases; J trimming: 2 bases; junction bases outside the gene matches: 6. Germline assignment: CDR1 SGDLS and CDR2 YYNGEE. In nucleotides, the CDR3 is TGTGCCAGCAGCCCCCTAGCGGGGGGAAACACAGATACGCAGTATTTT. Translated: CASSPLAGGNTDTQYF. Full variable domain (outside the CDR3, taken from reference TRBV9 and TRBJ2-3): DSGVTQTPKHLITATGQRVTLRCSPRSGDLSVYWYQQSLDQGLQFLIQYYNGEERAKGNILERFSAQQFPDLHSELNLSSLELGDSALYFCASSPLAGGNTDTQYFGPGTRLTVL.